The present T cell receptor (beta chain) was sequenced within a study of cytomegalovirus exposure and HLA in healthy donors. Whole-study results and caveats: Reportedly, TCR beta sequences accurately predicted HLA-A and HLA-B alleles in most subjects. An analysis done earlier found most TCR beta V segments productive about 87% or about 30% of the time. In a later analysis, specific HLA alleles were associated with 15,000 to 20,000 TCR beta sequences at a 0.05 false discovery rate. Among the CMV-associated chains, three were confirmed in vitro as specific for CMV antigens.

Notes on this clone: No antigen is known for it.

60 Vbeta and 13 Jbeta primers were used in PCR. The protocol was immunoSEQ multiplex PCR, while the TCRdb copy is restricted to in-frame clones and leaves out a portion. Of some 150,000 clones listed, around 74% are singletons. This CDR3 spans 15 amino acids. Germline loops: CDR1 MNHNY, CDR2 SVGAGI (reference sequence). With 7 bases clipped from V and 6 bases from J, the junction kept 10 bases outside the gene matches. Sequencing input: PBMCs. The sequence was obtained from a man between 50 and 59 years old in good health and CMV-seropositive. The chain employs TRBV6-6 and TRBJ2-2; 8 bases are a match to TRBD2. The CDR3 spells CASNPTSGSSGELFF. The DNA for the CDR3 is TGTGCCAGCAACCCTACCAGCGGGAGTTCCGGGGAGCTGTTTTTT.